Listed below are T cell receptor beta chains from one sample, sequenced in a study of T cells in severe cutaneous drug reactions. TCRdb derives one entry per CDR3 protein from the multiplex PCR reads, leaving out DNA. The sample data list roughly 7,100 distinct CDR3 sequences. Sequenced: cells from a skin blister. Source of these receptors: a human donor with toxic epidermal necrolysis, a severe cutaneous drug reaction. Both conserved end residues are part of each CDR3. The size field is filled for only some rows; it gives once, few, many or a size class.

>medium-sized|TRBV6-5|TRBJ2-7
CASSLAGDPYEQYF
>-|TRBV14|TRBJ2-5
CASSQETTTRETQYF
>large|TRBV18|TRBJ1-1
CASSPPTAIEAFF
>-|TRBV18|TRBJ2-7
CARGRPYEQYF
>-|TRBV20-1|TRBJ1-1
CSAKPGQVGNTEAFF
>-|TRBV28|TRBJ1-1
CASRRVPSMNTEAFF
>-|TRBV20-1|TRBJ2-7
CSARAPPGTSGRGVGNEQYF
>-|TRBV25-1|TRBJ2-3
CASSGGAADTQYF
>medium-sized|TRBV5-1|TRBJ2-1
CASSLAGPNDQFF
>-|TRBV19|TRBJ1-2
CASSEIGQGRSGYTF
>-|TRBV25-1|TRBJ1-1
CASSELSPAHNEAPTEAFF
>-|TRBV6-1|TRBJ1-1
CASSGGRRMNTEAFF
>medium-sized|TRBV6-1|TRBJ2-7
CASSERQAHKSSYEQYF
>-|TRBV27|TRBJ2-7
CASSGLVGEQYF
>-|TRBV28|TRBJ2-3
CASSWASGETQYF
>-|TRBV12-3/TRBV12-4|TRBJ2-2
CASSFRGGHTGELFF
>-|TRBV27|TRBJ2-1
CASTASAGSSYNEQFF